This T cell receptor (beta chain) was identified in a study of long-term antiretroviral therapy in people with HIV. Study overall: Of all samples, the earliest predate the 2015 immediate-ART recommendation by about a decade.

About this clone itself: What it recognizes is unknown.

The CDR3 is 12 amino acids. The V and J ends lost 11 bases and 1 base respectively, with 11 bases between them. Germline V gives CDR1 LNHDA, CDR2 SQIVND (reference sequence). Researchers ran immunoSEQ v3.0 at survey level. Sequencing aimed to cover about 40,000-55,000 T-cell genomes per sample. This table comes from immunoSEQ multiplex PCR, and its TCRdb copy is limited to in-frame clones, with some not included. This sample has around 25,000 clones, with about 86% found just once. Study-wide findings and caveats: The study found that diversity rose after ART but stayed below transplant donor controls.

This TCR was sampled from a man aged 30 to 45 with HIV. The chain combines TRBV19 with TRBJ1-1; D gene uncertain. The sequencing used unsorted PBMCs, collected around 4.6 years after starting antiretroviral therapy. The CDR3 sequence is CACQSGNTEAFF. The CDR3 region has the DNA TGTGCCTGTCAATCAGGGAACACTGAAGCTTTCTTT.